The T cell receptor (beta chain) described here comes from a study of blood T cell repertoires in COVID-19. Study-level background: The United States, Italy and Spain provided the acute and convalescent COVID-19 samples. The analysed material was cDNA or gDNA that came from T cells, B-cell-depleted T cells, or PBMCs.

In the original processing: Estimation of nucleated cell counts relied on the amplification of reference gene primers. TCRdb keeps only in-frame clones here, not all; method: immunoSEQ multiplex PCR. D and trimming come from the DNA, and the V and J calls and clone size come from that table. The sample comprises 130,000 to 150,000 clones, 81% of which are singletons, and roughly 8.3% rests with the top ten. This clone came up a few times. CDR3 size: 16 residues. Germline V CDR1 and CDR2: SQVTM, ANQGSEA. V gave up 1 base and J gave up 0 bases; unmatched junction bases: 6. Input material: peripheral blood. This sequence joins TRBV29-1 and TRBJ2-1; 7 nucleotides match TRBD1. The TCR originated in a human donor with acute or convalescent COVID-19. The donor label of this sample is uncertain. The CDR3 region is CSVEGTGSSSYNEQFF. CDR3 nucleotide sequence: TGCAGCGTTGAAGGGACAGGCTCAAGCTCCTACAATGAGCAGTTCTTC.